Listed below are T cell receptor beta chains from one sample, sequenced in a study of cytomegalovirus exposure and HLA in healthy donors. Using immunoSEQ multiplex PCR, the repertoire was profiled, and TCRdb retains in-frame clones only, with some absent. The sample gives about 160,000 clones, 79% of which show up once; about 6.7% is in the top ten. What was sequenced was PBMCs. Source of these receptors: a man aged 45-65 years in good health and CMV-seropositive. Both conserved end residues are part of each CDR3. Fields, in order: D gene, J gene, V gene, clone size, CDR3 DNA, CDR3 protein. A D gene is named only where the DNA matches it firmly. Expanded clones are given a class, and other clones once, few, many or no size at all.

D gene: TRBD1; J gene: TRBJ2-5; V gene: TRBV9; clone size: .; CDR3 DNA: TGTGCCAGCAGCCCGGGACAGGGGGTTTCCCAAGAGACCCAGTACTTC; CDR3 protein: CASSPGQGVSQETQYF
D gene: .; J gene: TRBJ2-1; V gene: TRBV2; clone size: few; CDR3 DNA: TGTGCCAGCAGCATACAGGGAGGGGACTACAATGAGCAGTTCTTC; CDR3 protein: CASSIQGGDYNEQFF
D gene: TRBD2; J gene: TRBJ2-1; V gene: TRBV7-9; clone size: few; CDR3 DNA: TGTTCCAGCAGCGTACTAGCGGGAGGGCCTGATGAGCAGTTCTTC; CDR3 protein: CSSSVLAGGPDEQFF
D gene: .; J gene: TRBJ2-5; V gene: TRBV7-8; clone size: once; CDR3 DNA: TGTGCCAGCAGCCTTCGGACAGATCAAGAGACCCAGTACTTC; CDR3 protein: CASSLRTDQETQYF
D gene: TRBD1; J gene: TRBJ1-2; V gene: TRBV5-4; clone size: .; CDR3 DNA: TGTGCCAGCAGCTTTAGAGGACAGGGCGACTATGGCTACACCTTC; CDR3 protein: CASSFRGQGDYGYTF
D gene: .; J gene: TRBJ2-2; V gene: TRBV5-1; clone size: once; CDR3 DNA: TGCGCCAGCAGCTTGGCCCAGGGGGGCACCGGGGAGCTGTTTTTT; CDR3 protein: CASSLAQGGTGELFF
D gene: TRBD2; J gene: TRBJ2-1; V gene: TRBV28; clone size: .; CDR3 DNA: TGTGCCAGCAGTTTTGTAGCGGGGTCCTACAATGAGCAGTTCTTC; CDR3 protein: CASSFVAGSYNEQFF
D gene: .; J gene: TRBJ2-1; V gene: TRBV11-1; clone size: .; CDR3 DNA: TGTGCCAGCAGCGGGACTTACTACAATGAGCAGTTCTTC; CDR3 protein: CASSGTYYNEQFF
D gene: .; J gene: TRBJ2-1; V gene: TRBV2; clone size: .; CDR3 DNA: TGTGCCAGCAGTGAACAGGGGAACCCCTACAATGAGCAGTTCTTC; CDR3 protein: CASSEQGNPYNEQFF
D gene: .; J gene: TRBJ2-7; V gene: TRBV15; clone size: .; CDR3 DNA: TGTGCCACCAGCGCCTGGACGGGATCCTACGAGCAGTACTTC; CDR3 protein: CATSAWTGSYEQYF
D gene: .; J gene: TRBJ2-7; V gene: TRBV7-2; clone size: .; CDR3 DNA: TGTGCCAGCAGCCCCCAGGGGAGCTCCTACGAGCAGTACTTC; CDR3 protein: CASSPQGSSYEQYF
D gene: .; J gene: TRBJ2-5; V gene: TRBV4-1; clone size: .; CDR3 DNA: TGCGCCAGCAGCCAAGATCTTGGGGACTGGGAGACCCAGTACTTC; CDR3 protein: CASSQDLGDWETQYF
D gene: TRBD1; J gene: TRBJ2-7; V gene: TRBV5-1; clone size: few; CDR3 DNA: TGCGCCAGCAGCCTAGGGACAGGGACGGGTGAGCAGTACTTC; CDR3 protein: CASSLGTGTGEQYF
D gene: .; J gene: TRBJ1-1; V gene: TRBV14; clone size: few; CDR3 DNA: TGTGCCAGCAGCCAAGGAGGGAACACTGAAGCTTTCTTT; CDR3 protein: CASSQGGNTEAFF
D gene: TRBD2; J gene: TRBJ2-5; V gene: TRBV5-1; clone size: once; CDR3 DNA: TGCGCCAGCAGTTCTACCGGGACTAGCCAAGAGACCCAGTACTTC; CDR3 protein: CASSSTGTSQETQYF
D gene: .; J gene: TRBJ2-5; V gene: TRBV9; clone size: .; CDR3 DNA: TGTGCCAGCAGCGCCCCCGACAGCCAAGAGACCCAGTACTTC; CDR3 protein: CASSAPDSQETQYF
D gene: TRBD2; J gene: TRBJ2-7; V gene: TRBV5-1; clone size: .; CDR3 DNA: TGCGCCAGCAGCTTTGGTAGCGGGAGGGTTTACGAGCAGTACTTC; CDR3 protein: CASSFGSGRVYEQYF
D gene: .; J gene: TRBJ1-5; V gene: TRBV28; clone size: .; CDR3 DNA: TGTGCCAGCAACAGTAGGGGGCCCCAGCATTTT; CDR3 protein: CASNSRGPQHF
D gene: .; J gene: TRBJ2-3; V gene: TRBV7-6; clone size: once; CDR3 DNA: TGTGCCGTCAAGGGGGGAGGGCCCGATACGCAGTATTTT; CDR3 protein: CAVKGGGPDTQYF
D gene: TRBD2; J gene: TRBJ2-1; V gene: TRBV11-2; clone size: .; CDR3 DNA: TGTGCCAGCAGCGGGGGACTACCGTCCTACAATGAGCAGTTCTTC; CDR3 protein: CASSGGLPSYNEQFF
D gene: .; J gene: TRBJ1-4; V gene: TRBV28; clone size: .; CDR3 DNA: TGTGCCAGCAGTGTCTCAGGGGAAAAACTGTTTTTT; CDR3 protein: CASSVSGEKLFF
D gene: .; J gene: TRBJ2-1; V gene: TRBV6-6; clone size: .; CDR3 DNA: TGTGCCAGCAGTTACATAGGAGGGAATGAGCAGTTCTTC; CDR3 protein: CASSYIGGNEQFF
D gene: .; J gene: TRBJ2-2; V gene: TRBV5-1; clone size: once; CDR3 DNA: TGCGCCAGCAGCCCTCGGGGGACGAACACCGGGGAGCTGTTTTTT; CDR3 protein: CASSPRGTNTGELFF
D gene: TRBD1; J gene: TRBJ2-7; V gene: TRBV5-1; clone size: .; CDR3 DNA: TGCGCCAGCAGCCTGGGCCATGGGGACAGGGTCGAGCAGTACTTC; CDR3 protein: CASSLGHGDRVEQYF
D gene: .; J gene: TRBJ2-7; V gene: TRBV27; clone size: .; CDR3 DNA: TGTGCCAGCGGGATACAGGGTTACGAGCAGTACTTC; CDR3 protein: CASGIQGYEQYF
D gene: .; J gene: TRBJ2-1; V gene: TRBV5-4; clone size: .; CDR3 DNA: TGTGCCAGCAGCTTTGATCTAGATCGGAATGAGCAGTTCTTC; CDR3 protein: CASSFDLDRNEQFF